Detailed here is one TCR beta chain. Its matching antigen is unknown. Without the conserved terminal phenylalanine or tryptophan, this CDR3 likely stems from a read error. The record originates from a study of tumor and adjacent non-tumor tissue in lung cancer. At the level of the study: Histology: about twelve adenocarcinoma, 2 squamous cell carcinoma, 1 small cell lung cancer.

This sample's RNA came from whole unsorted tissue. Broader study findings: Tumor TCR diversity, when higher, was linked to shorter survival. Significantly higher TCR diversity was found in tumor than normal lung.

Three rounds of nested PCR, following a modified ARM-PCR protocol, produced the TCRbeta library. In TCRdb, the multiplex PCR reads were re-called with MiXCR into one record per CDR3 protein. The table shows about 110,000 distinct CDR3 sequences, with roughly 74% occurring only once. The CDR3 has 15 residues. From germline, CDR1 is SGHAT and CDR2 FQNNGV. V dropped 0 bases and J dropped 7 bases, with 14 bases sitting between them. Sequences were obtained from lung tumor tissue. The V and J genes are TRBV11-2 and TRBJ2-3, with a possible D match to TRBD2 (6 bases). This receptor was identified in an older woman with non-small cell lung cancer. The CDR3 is CASSLEPRGGNTQYC. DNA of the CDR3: TGTGCCAGCAGCTTAGAGCCCCGAGGCGGGAATACGCAGTATTGT.